The 29 T cell receptor beta chains below all came from one sample that was sequenced in a study of lymphopenia after photon versus proton radiotherapy. Profiled with immunoSEQ multiplex PCR; TCRdb holds only in-frame clones, not every one. This table has about 20,000 clones, more than 85% appearing once. The sample was peripheral blood, taken from a patient treated with photon-based radiotherapy. These receptors originate from a woman between 40 and 55 years old with cholangiocarcinoma.

This chain joins TRBV6-6 and TRBJ2-5; TRBD1 is a possible D gene (6 bases). This CDR3 comprises 16 residues. V was clipped by 2 bases and J by 2 bases, with 15 bases between them. CDR1 is MNHNY and CDR2 is SVGAGI in the germline V gene (reference sequence). CDR3 sequence reads: CASSYGQGLLQETQYF. DNA of the CDR3: TGTGCCAGCAGTTACGGTCAGGGGCTTCTACAAGAGACCCAGTACTTC.

The rearrangement joins TRBV19 to TRBJ2-3; 9 bases fit TRBD1. The germline V gene has CDR1 LNHDA and CDR2 SQIVND (reference sequence). The CDR3 loop spans 12 amino acids. V gave up 10 bases and J gave up 7 bases; unmatched junction bases: 6. The CDR3 protein is CATRTGANTQYF. CDR3 DNA: TGTGCCACCCGGACAGGGGCAAATACGCAGTATTTT. The complete variable domain, with remaining parts taken from reference TRBV19 and TRBJ2-3, reads DGGITQSPKYLFRKEGQNVTLSCEQNLNHDAMYWYRQDPGQGLRLIYYSQIVNDFQKGDIAEGYSVSREKKESFPLTVTSAQKNPTAFYLCATRTGANTQYFGPGTRLTVL.

This chain links TRBV5-4 with TRBJ1-1, with a weak D call TRBD1 (6 bases). V was trimmed by 4 bases and J by 3 bases, leaving 13 bases between them. There are 14 residues in the CDR3. CDR1 and CDR2 from the germline V gene are SGHNT and YYREEE (reference sequence). This CDR3 is CASSLSRGDTEAFF. In DNA form, the CDR3 reads TGTGCCAGCAGCCTGTCCAGGGGTGACACTGAAGCTTTCTTT.

This chain joins TRBV5-1 and TRBJ2-7; perhaps TRBD1 as D (6 bases). Germline lookup yields CDR1 SGHRS and CDR2 YFSETQ. Trimming removed 0 bases from V and 5 bases from J, with 15 bases in between. This CDR3 is 15 amino acids long. The CDR3 DNA sequence: TGCGCCAGCAGCTTGGGGGGACAAGGTGTCAACGAGCAGTACTTC. Protein: CASSLGGQGVNEQYF.

This rearrangement joins TRBV28 to TRBJ2-1; weak D call: TRBD2 (5 bases). This CDR3 comprises 14 residues. In germline, CDR1 is MDHEN, CDR2 SYDVKM. The V and J ends lost 8 bases and 4 bases respectively, with 15 bases between them. CDR3 nucleotides: TGTGCCAGCGCCGCGGAGGTGCTTTACAATGAGCAGTTCTTC. It specifies CASAAEVLYNEQFF. The whole variable domain, remainder taken from reference TRBV28 and TRBJ2-1, is DVKVTQSSRYLVKRTGEKVFLECVQDMDHENMFWYRQDPGLGLRLIYFSYDVKMKEKGDIPEGYSVSREKKERFSLILESASTNQTSMYLCASAAEVLYNEQFFGPGTRLTVL.

The gene calls are TRBV5-5 and TRBJ2-3, with D tentatively TRBD1 or TRBD2 (6 bases each). The CDR3 spans 15 residues. V was cut by 4 bases and J by 6 bases, with 18 bases left in between. Germline-derived CDR1 and CDR2 are SGHKS and YYEKEE (reference sequence). CDR3 in amino acids: CASSPTEGGRDTQYF. For the CDR3, the DNA is TGTGCCAGCAGCCCAACAGAGGGGGGCAGGGATACGCAGTATTTT.

This chain connects TRBV27 to TRBJ1-3, with D uncertain. In germline, CDR1 is MNHEY, CDR2 SMNVEV (reference sequence). V shed 2 bases and J shed 4 bases, with 15 bases lying between them. CDR3 length: 16 residues. The CDR3 reads CASSLKFPGSGNTIYF. CDR3 nucleotides: TGTGCCAGCAGTTTAAAATTTCCGGGATCCGGAAACACCATATATTTT.

In DNA, the CDR3 is TGCGCCAGCTCATTCCGGGACAGAGCCTACGAGCAGTACTTC. Encoded protein: CASSFRDRAYEQYF. The chain links TRBV4-1 to TRBJ2-5; 7 bases agree with TRBD1. The J call is in doubt because the DNA end fits TRBJ2-7 better. The germline V gene encodes CDR1 MGHRA and CDR2 YSYEKL. This CDR3 spans 14 amino acids.

The chain carries TRBV7-3 and TRBJ1-1; TRBD1 is a possible D gene (6 bases). Germline loops: CDR1 SGHTA, CDR2 FQGTGA. The length of the CDR3 is 13 residues. V lost 5 bases to trimming and J lost 2 bases, with 9 bases between them. DNA for the CDR3: TGTGCCAGCAGCACCAGGGGTAACACTGAAGCTTTCTTT. It yields the protein CASSTRGNTEAFF.

V is TRBV2 and J is TRBJ1-5, with TRBD1 identical over 9 bases. V shed 3 bases, J shed 6 bases, and the junction held 6 bases outside the gene matches. The CDR3 is made up of 15 amino acids. The V gene's germline CDR1 is SNHLY and CDR2 FYNNEI. The CDR3 loop reads CASSDLTGGSQPQHF. The CDR3 coding sequence is TGTGCCAGCAGTGACCTGACAGGGGGAAGTCAGCCCCAGCATTTT.

The V call is TRBV23-1, the J call TRBJ1-4; 7 bases fit TRBD1. TRBV23-1 is an ORF, with its function uncertain. V lost 6 bases, J lost 6 bases, and 16 bases stayed unmatched. The CDR3 has 17 amino acids. CDR3 nucleotides: TGCGCCAGCAGCCCCCCCGACAGGGAGAAAAGACATGAAAAACTGTTTTTT. Amino acid sequence: CASSPPDREKRHEKLFF.

The CDR3 DNA follows: TGTGCCAGCAGACCCCCCGGGGGGCTCAGGGAGCTGTTTTTT. Its protein is CASRPPGGLRELFF. The chain has TRBV7-2 and TRBJ2-2; D is possibly TRBD2 (7 bases). This CDR3 spans 14 amino acids. V shed 6 bases and J shed 9 bases, with 17 bases lying between them. The germline CDR1 and CDR2 sequences are SGHTA and FQGNSA.

V usage is TRBV19 and J usage is TRBJ2-5; D unresolved. With 4 bases removed from V and 4 bases from J, the gap between germline ends came to 16 bases. The CDR3 consists of 15 residues. CDR1 and CDR2 from the germline V gene are LNHDA and SQIVND (reference sequence). The CDR3 DNA is TGTGCCAGTAGTACCGACCGACGGAGTGGAGAGACCCAGTACTTC. It encodes CASSTDRRSGETQYF.

This rearrangement joins TRBV19 to TRBJ2-2, with D possibly being TRBD2 (5 bases). The CDR3 has 14 residues. Germline assignment: CDR1 LNHDA and CDR2 SQIVND (reference sequence). V lost 9 bases and J lost 0, with 11 bases in between. CDR3 loop: CASHRDTNTGELFF. CDR3 DNA sequence: TGTGCCAGCCACCGGGATACGAACACCGGGGAGCTGTTTTTT.

The V call is TRBV27, the J call TRBJ1-2; tentative D call: TRBD1 (5 bases). CDR3 length equals 13 residues. Trimming stripped 4 bases from V and 5 bases from J, with 11 bases between. Per the germline V gene, CDR1 is MNHEY and CDR2 is SMNVEV (reference sequence). In DNA, the CDR3 is TGTGCCAGCAGTTCCCAGGGAGTTTATGGCTACACCTTC. Translating it yields CASSSQGVYGYTF.

In this sample, this clone turned up once. V usage is TRBV30 and J usage is TRBJ1-5; a weak D match, TRBD1 (5 bases). The V and J ends lost 0 bases and 5 bases respectively, with 8 bases between them. Germline CDR1 and CDR2: GTSNPN and SVGIG (reference sequence). The CDR3 loop spans 13 amino acids. The CDR3 reads CAWSVLGDQPQHF. Written as DNA, the CDR3 is TGTGCCTGGAGTGTACTGGGGGATCAGCCCCAGCATTTT.

This chain links TRBV6-1 with TRBJ2-7; TRBD1 aligns across 10 bases. Trimming took 2 bases from V and 6 from J; bases not matched to a gene: 7. CDR3 size: 15 residues. The germline CDR1 and CDR2 sequences are MNHNS and SASEGT. The CDR3: CASSELGTGVSEQYF. CDR3 sequence (DNA): TGTGCCAGCAGTGAATTGGGGACAGGGGTGAGCGAGCAGTACTTC.

The chain has TRBV5-6 and TRBJ1-5; 7 nucleotides match TRBD1. This CDR3 has 17 residues. Germline CDR1 reads SGHDT; CDR2 reads YYEEEE. With 0 bases clipped from V and 5 bases from J, the junction kept 11 bases outside the gene matches. Written as DNA, the CDR3 is TGTGCCAGCAGCTTGGGACGAATGACAGGGCGGCATCAGCCCCAGCATTTT. This encodes CASSLGRMTGRHQPQHF.

This chain uses TRBV2 with TRBJ2-2; 8 bases map to TRBD1. Losses at the gene ends were 9 bases for V and 1 base for J; bases not matched to a gene: 13. Germline CDR1 is SNHLY and CDR2 is FYNNEI. The CDR3 extends over 17 amino acids. CDR3 DNA sequence: TGTGCCAGAGAAAGAGAGGCCGGGACAGGGAACACCGGGGAGCTGTTTTTT. Its translation: CAREREAGTGNTGELFF. The variable domain in full, with the rest retrieved from reference TRBV2 and TRBJ2-2, is EPEVTQTPSHQVTQMGQEVILRCVPISNHLYFYWYRQILGQKVEFLVSFYNNEISEKSEIFDDQFSVERPDGSNFTLKIRSTKLEDSAMYFCAREREAGTGNTGELFFGEGSRLTVL.

This chain joins TRBV5-4 and TRBJ2-2, with 9 bases identical to TRBD1. The CDR3 is 14 amino acids. CDR1 SGHNT and CDR2 YYREEE come from the germline V gene (reference sequence). The V and J ends lost 3 bases and 6 bases, in that order; junction bases with no gene match: 3. This CDR3 reads CASSWGQGAGELFF. The CDR3 nucleotides are TGTGCCAGCAGCTGGGGACAGGGTGCCGGGGAGCTGTTTTTT.

The CDR3 sequence is CSVRLADSPNWKFF. DNA for the CDR3: TGCAGCGTTCGGTTGGCGGACAGCCCTAACTGGAAGTTCTTC. V and J are TRBV29-1 and TRBJ2-1, with a possible D match to TRBD1 (6 bases). Germline CDR1 SQVTM, CDR2 ANQGSEA. There are 14 residues in the CDR3. The V gene lost 5 bases and the J gene lost 14 bases, with 25 bases spanning the gap.

This chain joins TRBV7-3 and TRBJ1-1, with D possibly TRBD1 on 5 matching bases. This CDR3 region has 14 residues. Germline V CDR1 and CDR2: SGHTA, FQGTGA. Trimming shortened V by 1 base and J by 4 bases, and 10 bases separated the two germline ends. The CDR3 nucleotides read TGTGCCAGCAGCTTAATAGGGGACTTCACTGAAGCTTTCTTT. Its translation is CASSLIGDFTEAFF.

The chain links TRBV4-1 to TRBJ2-5; possible D gene TRBD2, 5 bases. Germline lookup yields CDR1 MGHRA and CDR2 YSYEKL. The CDR3 runs 17 residues. V dropped 0 bases and J dropped 5 bases, with 19 bases sitting between them. CDR3 amino acids: CASSQDPPAALEETQYF. CDR3 nucleotide sequence: TGCGCCAGCAGCCAAGATCCTCCAGCGGCCTTAGAGGAGACCCAGTACTTC.

The gene calls are TRBV7-2 and TRBJ1-6; D gene uncertain. Looked up from germline, CDR1 is SGHTA and CDR2 is FQGNSA. CDR3 size: 13 residues. The germline V and J ends were trimmed by 6 bases and 10 bases, with 13 bases remaining between them. The CDR3 sequence: CASRPTTRSPLHF. The CDR3 nucleotides read TGTGCCAGCAGGCCCACCACCCGGTCACCCCTCCACTTT. The full variable domain, in which reference TRBV7-2 and TRBJ1-6 provide the parts outside the CDR3, is GAGVSQSPSNKVTEKGKDVELRCDPISGHTALYWYRQSLGQGLEFLIYFQGNSAPDKSGLPSDRFSAERTGGSVSTLTIQRTQQEDSAVYLCASRPTTRSPLHFGNGTRLTVT.

The gene calls are TRBV11-2 and TRBJ1-3; D uncertain. CDR1 and CDR2 from the germline V gene are SGHAT and FQNNGV. This CDR3 comprises 14 residues. V lost 3 bases, J lost 0 bases, and 6 bases lay in between. The DNA of the CDR3 is TGTGCCAGCAGCTTCGGGGACTCTGGAAACACCATATATTTT. Amino acids: CASSFGDSGNTIYF. Together with reference TRBV11-2 and TRBJ1-3, the CDR3 gives the full variable domain: EAGVAQSPRYKIIEKRQSVAFWCNPISGHATLYWYQQILGQGPKLLIQFQNNGVVDDSQLPKDRFSAERLKGVDSTLKIQPAKLEDSAVYLCASSFGDSGNTIYFGEGSWLTVV.

In this sample, this clone turned up a few times. This CDR3 is CASSLAERGLAGEQYF. CDR3 nucleotide sequence: TGTGCCAGCAGCTTAGCGGAAAGGGGGCTCGCCGGGGAGCAGTACTTC. The chain recombines TRBV7-8 with TRBJ2-7; 7 bases align to TRBD1. The germline gives CDR1 SGHVS, CDR2 FQNEAQ. Trimming cost V 0 bases and J 7 bases; bases outside gene matches: 12. The CDR3 runs to 16 residues.

The J gene is TRBJ1-2, the V gene TRBV7-3, with a tentative D call TRBD1 (5 bases). The germline V gene encodes CDR1 SGHTA and CDR2 FQGTGA. Between the trimmed V and J ends, which lost 5 bases and 2 bases, there was a span of 9 bases. The CDR3 totals 13 residues. The CDR3 here is CASSRDGNYGYTF. In DNA form, the CDR3 reads TGTGCCAGCAGCCGGGACGGAAACTATGGCTACACCTTC.

This chain links TRBV5-6 with TRBJ2-2; 9 bases match TRBD1. Germline assignment: CDR1 SGHDT and CDR2 YYEEEE. This CDR3 contains 15 residues. The ends lost 3 bases at V and 6 bases at J; junction bases unmatched: 6. CDR3 amino acids: CASSWDRVFAGELFF. CDR3 DNA sequence: TGTGCCAGCAGCTGGGACAGGGTTTTCGCCGGGGAGCTGTTTTTT.

The chain has TRBV5-1 and TRBJ2-5; 14 bases match TRBD2. Germline CDR1 reads SGHRS; CDR2 reads YFSETQ. Trimming at V came to 9 bases and at J to 5 bases, leaving 12 bases not matched to a gene. The CDR3 spans 16 residues. CDR3 sequence: CATGLWTSGRSETQYF. The CDR3 DNA reads TGCGCCACGGGCTTATGGACTAGCGGGAGGTCTGAGACCCAGTACTTC.